This TCR beta chain originates from a study of T cell responses to AZD1222 COVID-19 vaccine. Here immunoSEQ multiplex PCR was the method, and the copy in TCRdb shows in-frame clones only, minus some. The table includes roughly 270,000 clones, around 93% detected once. The CDR3 covers 14 residues. Trimming took off 6 bases at V and 2 bases at J, with 14 bases between the two ends. Germline assignment: CDR1 MNHEY and CDR2 SVGAGI. The TCR was taken from an adult who received the AZD1222 COVID-19 vaccine. Source: peripheral blood, taken 28 days after the second AZD1222 dose. V usage is TRBV6-5 and J usage is TRBJ2-7; weak D call: TRBD2 (5 bases). CDR3 sequence: CASRPPGSTYEQYF. The CDR3 DNA reads as TGTGCCAGCAGACCGCCGGGATCCACCTACGAGCAGTACTTC.